The source of this T cell receptor (beta chain) is a study of cytomegalovirus exposure and HLA in healthy donors. General observations from the study: A later analysis showed that HLA-associated TCR beta chains had undergone more clonal expansion than equally common others. Both high specificity and high sensitivity reportedly marked the classifier's diagnosis of cytomegalovirus status. As confirmed in vitro, three CMV-associated chains were specific for CMV antigens. The authors later linked a missense DCLRE1C variant to TCR beta V- and J-gene trimming.

The PCR employed 60 Vbeta primers together with 13 Jbeta primers. TCRdb's table, derived via immunoSEQ multiplex PCR, lists solely in-frame clones and lacks some. The sample holds around 180,000 clones, roughly four fifths seen once. This clone was observed once. Its specificity is not known. The sequence came from a man between 18 and 35 years old in good health and CMV-seronegative. The source material was PBMCs.

CDR3 DNA: TGTGCCAGTAGTATAGATCTTGACTACGCTTCATCCTACGAGCAGTACTTC. Its protein product is CASSIDLDYASSYEQYF. V usage is TRBV19 and J usage is TRBJ2-7, with a possible D match to TRBD2 (5 bases). Per germline, CDR1 LNHDA and CDR2 SQIVND (reference sequence). V was clipped by 0 bases and J by 1 base, with 16 bases between them. This CDR3 comprises 17 residues.